This note documents a single T cell receptor beta chain sequence. The source of the sample is a study of blood T cell repertoires in COVID-19. Individuals aged about 18 to 89 years were recruited from approximately 24 US areas. In assigning cohorts, the study relied on participant-reported clinical history. Two negative PCRs, clearance, or symptom resolution had been documented for recovered Cohort 3 donors. Germline V gene lookup returns CDR1 SGHVS and CDR2 FQNEAQ. The CDR3 runs to 16 residues. V was cut by 4 bases and J by 0 bases, with 13 bases left in between. Clones were sequenced by immunoSEQ multiplex PCR, and TCRdb holds only the in-frame ones, with some missing. The repertoire has over 250,000 clones, more than 85% of them found once; the top ten carry just under 9%.

The sample comprised PBMCs or T cells enriched from blood (not recorded which). The receptor comes from a man aged 35 to 55 who had recovered from COVID-19. V and J are TRBV7-8 and TRBJ1-3, with a tentative D call TRBD1 (6 bases). For the CDR3, the DNA is TGTGCCAGCAGCTCTCCGGGACACCGCTCTGGAAACACCATATATTTT. Amino acid sequence: CASSSPGHRSGNTIYF.